The clone carrying this T cell receptor (beta chain) was counted a few times. Germline assignment: CDR1 WSHSY and CDR2 SAAADI. This CDR3 contains 12 residues. V was shortened by 7 bases and J by 7 bases, with 11 bases between the two germline ends. An equimolar mix of two oligonucleotides served as the beta constant-region primer for TRBC1 and TRBC2. Four rounds of PCR amplified the ligated cDNA using nested alpha and beta constant-region primers plus SP2. TCRdb re-called the UMI-ligation and nested PCR reads through MiXCR, storing one row per CDR3 protein. The sample gives some 110,000 distinct CDR3 sequences, 36% of which show up once; roughly 0.86% is in the top ten. This sample was included in a study of naive and memory T cell subsets. Four subsets defined by CD45RA and CD27 were sorted after CD3, CD4, CD8 and live/dead staining.

This receptor was taken from a human donor in good health. The sequenced sample was central memory CD4+ T cells from blood. The rearrangement links TRBV10-2 to TRBJ2-1; D is possibly TRBD1 or TRBD2 (6 bases each). CDR3 loop: CASKGGGNEQFF. The CDR3 DNA follows: TGCGCCAGCAAGGGGGGAGGTAATGAGCAGTTCTTC.